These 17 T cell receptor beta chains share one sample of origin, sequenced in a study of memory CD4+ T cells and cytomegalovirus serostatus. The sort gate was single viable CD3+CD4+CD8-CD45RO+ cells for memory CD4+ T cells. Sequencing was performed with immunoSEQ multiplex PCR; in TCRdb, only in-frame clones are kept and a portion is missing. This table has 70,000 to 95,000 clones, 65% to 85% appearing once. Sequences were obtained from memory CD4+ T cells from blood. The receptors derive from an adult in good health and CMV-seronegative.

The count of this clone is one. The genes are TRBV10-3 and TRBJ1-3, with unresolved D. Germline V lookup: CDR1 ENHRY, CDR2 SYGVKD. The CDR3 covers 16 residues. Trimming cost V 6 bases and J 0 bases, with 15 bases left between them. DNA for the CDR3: TGTGCCATCAGGAGGGAAGGGCTCAGCTCTGGAAACACCATATATTTT. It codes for CAIRREGLSSGNTIYF.

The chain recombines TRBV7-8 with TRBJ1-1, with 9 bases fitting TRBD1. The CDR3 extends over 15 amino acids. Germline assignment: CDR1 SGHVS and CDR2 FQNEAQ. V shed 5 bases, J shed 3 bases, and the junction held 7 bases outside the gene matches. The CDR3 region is CASSTGTGLDTEAFF. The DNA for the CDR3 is TGTGCCAGCAGCACCGGGACAGGGTTGGACACTGAAGCTTTCTTT.

The DNA of the CDR3 is TGTGCCAGCAGCTTAATCCTGGCCAACTATGGCTACACCTTC. Protein product: CASSLILANYGYTF. The chain is built from TRBV7-9 and TRBJ1-2; D not resolved. Germline V gene lookup returns CDR1 SEHNR and CDR2 FQNEAQ (reference sequence). With 2 bases removed from V and 2 bases from J, the gap between germline ends came to 9 bases. The length of the CDR3 is 14 residues.

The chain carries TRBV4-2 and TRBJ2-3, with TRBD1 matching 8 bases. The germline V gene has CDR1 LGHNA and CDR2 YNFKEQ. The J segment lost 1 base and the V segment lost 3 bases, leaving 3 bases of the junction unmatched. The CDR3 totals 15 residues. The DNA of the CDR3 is TGTGCCAGCAGCCAGGCACAGGGGGGCACAGATACGCAGTATTTT. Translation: CASSQAQGGTDTQYF.

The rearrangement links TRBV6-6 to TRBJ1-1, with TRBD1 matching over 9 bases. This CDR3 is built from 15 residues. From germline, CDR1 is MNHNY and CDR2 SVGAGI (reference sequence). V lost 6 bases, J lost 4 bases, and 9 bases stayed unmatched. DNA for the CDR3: TGTGCCAGCAGCCGTACGGGACAGGGATTCACTGAAGCTTTCTTT. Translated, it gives CASSRTGQGFTEAFF.

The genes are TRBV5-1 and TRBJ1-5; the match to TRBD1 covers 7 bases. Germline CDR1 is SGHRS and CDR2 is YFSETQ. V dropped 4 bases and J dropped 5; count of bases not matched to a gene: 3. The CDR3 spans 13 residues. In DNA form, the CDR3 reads TGCGCCAGCAGCCCGGGACAGCATCAGCCCCAGCATTTT. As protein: CASSPGQHQPQHF.

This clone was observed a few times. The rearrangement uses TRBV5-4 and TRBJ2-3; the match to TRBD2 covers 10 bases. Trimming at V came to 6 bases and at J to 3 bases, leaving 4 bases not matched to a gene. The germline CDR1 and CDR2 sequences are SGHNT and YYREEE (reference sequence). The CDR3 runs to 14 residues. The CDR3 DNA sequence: TGTGCCAGCAAAAGCGGGGGGGCAACAGATACGCAGTATTTT. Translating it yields CASKSGGATDTQYF.

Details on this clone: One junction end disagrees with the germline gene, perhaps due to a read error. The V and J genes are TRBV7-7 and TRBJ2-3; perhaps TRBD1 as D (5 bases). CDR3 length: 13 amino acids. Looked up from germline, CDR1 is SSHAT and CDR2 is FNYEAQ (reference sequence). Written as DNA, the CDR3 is TGTGCTAGCAGCTCCTTTCGACAGGATACGCAGTATTTT. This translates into CASSSFRQDTQYF.

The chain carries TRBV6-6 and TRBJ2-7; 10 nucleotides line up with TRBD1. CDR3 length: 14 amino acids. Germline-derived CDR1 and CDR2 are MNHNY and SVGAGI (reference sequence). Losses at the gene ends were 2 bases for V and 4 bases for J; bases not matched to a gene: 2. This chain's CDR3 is CASSYGTGAYEQYF. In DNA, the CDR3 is TGTGCCAGCAGTTACGGGACAGGGGCATACGAGCAGTACTTC.

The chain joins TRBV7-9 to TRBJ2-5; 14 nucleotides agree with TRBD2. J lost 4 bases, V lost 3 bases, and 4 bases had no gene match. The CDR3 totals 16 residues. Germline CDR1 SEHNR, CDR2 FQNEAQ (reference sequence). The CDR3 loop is CASSLTTSGGVETQYF. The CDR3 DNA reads TGTGCCAGCAGCTTGACGACTAGCGGGGGGGTAGAGACCCAGTACTTC.

For the CDR3, the DNA is TGTGCCTGGAGTCAAACTGACAGGGGTGGAGGCTACACCTTC. Protein sequence: CAWSQTDRGGGYTF. This rearrangement joins TRBV30 to TRBJ1-2; TRBD1 agrees at 8 bases. With V trimmed by 2 bases and J by 8 bases, 10 bases remained unmatched. The germline CDR1 and CDR2 sequences are GTSNPN and SVGIG (reference sequence). This CDR3 has 14 residues.

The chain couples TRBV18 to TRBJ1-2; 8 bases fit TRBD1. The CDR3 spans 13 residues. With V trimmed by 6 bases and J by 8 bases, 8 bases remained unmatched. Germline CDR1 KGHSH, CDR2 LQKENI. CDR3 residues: CASSQDREYGYTF. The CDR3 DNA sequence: TGTGCCAGCTCTCAGGACAGGGAATACGGCTACACCTTC.

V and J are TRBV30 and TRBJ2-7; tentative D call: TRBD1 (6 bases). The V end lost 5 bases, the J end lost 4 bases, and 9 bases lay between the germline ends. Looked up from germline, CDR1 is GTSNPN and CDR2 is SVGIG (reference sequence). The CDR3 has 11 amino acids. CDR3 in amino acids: CAWGQRYEQYF. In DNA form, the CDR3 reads TGTGCCTGGGGACAGCGGTACGAGCAGTACTTC.

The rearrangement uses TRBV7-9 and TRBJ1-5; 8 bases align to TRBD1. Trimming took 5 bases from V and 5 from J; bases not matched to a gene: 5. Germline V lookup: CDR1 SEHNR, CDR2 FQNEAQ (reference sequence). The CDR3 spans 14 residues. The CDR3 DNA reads TGTGCCAGCAGCCAAGGACAGGGATATCAGCCCCAGCATTTT. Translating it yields CASSQGQGYQPQHF.

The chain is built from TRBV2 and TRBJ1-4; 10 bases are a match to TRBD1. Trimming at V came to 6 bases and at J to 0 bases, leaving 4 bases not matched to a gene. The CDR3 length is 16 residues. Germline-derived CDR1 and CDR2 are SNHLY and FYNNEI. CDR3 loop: CASSTGTGATNEKLFF. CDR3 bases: TGTGCCAGCAGCACCGGGACAGGGGCAACTAATGAAAAACTGTTTTTT.

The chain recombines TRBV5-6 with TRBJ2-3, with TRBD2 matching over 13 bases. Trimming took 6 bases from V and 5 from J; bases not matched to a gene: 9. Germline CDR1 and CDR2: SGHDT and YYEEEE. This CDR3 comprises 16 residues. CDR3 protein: CASTQLAGGPVDTQYF. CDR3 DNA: TGTGCCAGCACCCAACTAGCGGGGGGGCCAGTAGATACGCAGTATTTT.

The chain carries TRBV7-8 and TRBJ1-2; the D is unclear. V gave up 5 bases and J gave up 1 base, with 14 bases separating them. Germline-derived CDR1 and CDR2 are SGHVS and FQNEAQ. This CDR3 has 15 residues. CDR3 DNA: TGTGCCAGCAGCCCATCAGGCCGCGATAACTATGGCTACACCTTC. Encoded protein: CASSPSGRDNYGYTF. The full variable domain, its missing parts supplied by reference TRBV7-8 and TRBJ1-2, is GAGVSQSPRYKVAKRGQDVALRCDPISGHVSLFWYQQALGQGPEFLTYFQNEAQLDKSGLPSDRFFAERPEGSVSTLKIQRTQQEDSAVYLCASSPSGRDNYGYTFGSGTRLTVV.